Listed here are 31 T cell receptor beta chains from one sample, sequenced in a study of shared clonotypes between healthy human individuals. Clones were sequenced by immunoSEQ multiplex PCR, and TCRdb holds only the in-frame ones, with some missing. Of 1.5 million to 2.5 million clones listed, approximately 95% are singletons. It was CD45RO-negative cells, positively selected for CCR7, that made up naive CD8 cells, with terminally differentiated effector memory CD45RA+ cells excluded. Source material: naive CD8+ T cells sorted from blood. These TCRs come from a young man in good health.

The rearrangement links TRBV25-1 to TRBJ2-7; no clear D gene. The CDR3 contains 13 residues. The V end was cut by 5 bases, the J end by 6 bases, with 14 bases between. Looked up from germline, CDR1 is MGHDK and CDR2 is SYGVNS. The CDR3 here is CASSWPGDGEQYF. CDR3 sequence (DNA): TGTGCCAGCAGTTGGCCGGGCGACGGCGAGCAGTACTTC.

The chain is built from TRBV11-2 and TRBJ1-2; 10 bases line up with TRBD1. The CDR3 has 13 amino acids. Per the germline V gene, CDR1 is SGHAT and CDR2 is FQNNGV. The J segment lost 6 bases and the V segment lost 6 bases, leaving 4 bases of the junction unmatched. The DNA of the CDR3 is TGTGCCAGCAGGGACAGGGGGTTCAATGGCTACACCTTC. This encodes CASRDRGFNGYTF.

The chain has TRBV9 and TRBJ2-7; D is undetermined. Per germline, CDR1 SGDLS and CDR2 YYNGEE. Trimming took 4 bases from V and 5 from J, leaving 13 bases between them. The CDR3 is 13 amino acids. The CDR3 region is CASSQDGWNEQYF. DNA for the CDR3: TGTGCCAGCAGCCAAGATGGGTGGAACGAGCAGTACTTC.

The chain combines TRBV27 with TRBJ2-7; D is perhaps TRBD1 or TRBD2 (5 bases each). The CDR3 consists of 16 residues. The V and J ends lost 0 bases and 3 bases respectively, with 15 bases between them. Germline V lookup: CDR1 MNHEY, CDR2 SMNVEV (reference sequence). The CDR3 sequence is CASSLSQRGAVYEQYF. In DNA, the CDR3 is TGTGCCAGCAGTTTATCTCAACGAGGGGCCGTCTACGAGCAGTACTTC.

This sequence joins TRBV6-5 and TRBJ2-2; the D is unclear. Germline V gives CDR1 MNHEY, CDR2 SVGAGI. The CDR3 is 13 residues long. Trimming removed 0 bases from V and 6 bases from J, with 5 bases in between. CDR3 sequence (DNA): TGTGCCAGCAGTTACTCGATCGCCGGGGAGCTGTTTTTT. Protein sequence: CASSYSIAGELFF.

The chain uses TRBV28 and TRBJ2-1, with TRBD1 as a possible D gene (5 bases). V was shortened by 1 base and J by 6 bases, with 13 bases between the two germline ends. Germline V gives CDR1 MDHEN, CDR2 SYDVKM. There are 15 residues in the CDR3. CDR3 nucleotide sequence: TGTGCCAGCAGTTTATTACCCAGGGCTGGCAATGAGCAGTTCTTC. Translation: CASSLLPRAGNEQFF.

The chain combines TRBV6-5 with TRBJ1-6; no clear D gene. Germline lookup yields CDR1 MNHEY and CDR2 SVGAGI. This CDR3 is built from 14 residues. The V end was cut by 5 bases, the J end by 10 bases, with 15 bases between. CDR3 coding DNA: TGTGCCAGCAGTCCGTATGGGTCGTACTCACCCCTCCACTTT. The encoded protein is CASSPYGSYSPLHF.

The chain joins TRBV10-2 to TRBJ2-7; 9 bases map to TRBD1. The germline V gene encodes CDR1 WSHSY and CDR2 SAAADI. V gave up 3 bases and J gave up 4 bases; unmatched junction bases: 7. CDR3 length: 15 amino acids. The CDR3, as DNA: TGCGCCAGCAGTGATCCCGGGACAGGGTTTTACGAGCAGTACTTC. It encodes CASSDPGTGFYEQYF.

The V call is TRBV4-1, the J call TRBJ1-4, with D perhaps TRBD1 (5 bases). Trimming shortened V by 2 bases and J by 7 bases, and 11 bases separated the two germline ends. This CDR3 has 14 amino acids. Germline CDR1 reads MGHRA; CDR2 reads YSYEKL. The CDR3 nucleotides are TGCGCCAGCAGCCAACCAGGGACGAGTGAAAAACTGTTTTTT. Its translation is CASSQPGTSEKLFF.

The chain couples TRBV7-9 to TRBJ2-7; D possibly corresponds to TRBD2 (6 bases). Germline V gene lookup returns CDR1 SEHNR and CDR2 FQNEAQ (reference sequence). This CDR3 comprises 17 residues. V was pared by 1 base and J by 4 bases, with 20 bases between. This chain's CDR3 is CASSLVGDFETFYEQYF. DNA for the CDR3: TGTGCCAGCAGCTTAGTGGGGGACTTTGAGACATTTTACGAGCAGTACTTC. Full variable domain (missing parts from reference TRBV7-9 and TRBJ2-7): DTGVSQNPRHKITKRGQNVTFRCDPISEHNRLYWYRQTLGQGPEFLTYFQNEAQLEKSRLLSDRFSAERPKGSFSTLEIQRTEQGDSAMYLCASSLVGDFETFYEQYFGPGTRLTVT.

The chain carries TRBV11-2 and TRBJ2-5; D remains ambiguous. Germline lookup yields CDR1 SGHAT and CDR2 FQNNGV. V gave up 2 bases and J gave up 3 bases, with 10 bases separating them. The CDR3 covers 14 residues. The DNA for the CDR3 is TGTGCCAGCAGCTTAATGTGGGCAGAAGAGACCCAGTACTTC. This translates into CASSLMWAEETQYF.

J is TRBJ1-4 and V is TRBV6-1; D not resolved. Germline V gene sequence: CDR1 MNHNS, CDR2 SASEGT. V was clipped by 3 bases and J by 3 bases, with 14 bases between them. The CDR3 spans 16 residues. The DNA for the CDR3 is TGTGCCAGCAGTGACTTCCTCCGAGCGGCTAATGAAAAACTGTTTTTT. Protein product: CASSDFLRAANEKLFF.

This chain uses TRBV7-9 with TRBJ2-1; D possibly corresponds to TRBD2 (5 bases). Between the trimmed V and J ends, which lost 5 bases and 2 bases, there was a span of 16 bases. CDR1 SEHNR and CDR2 FQNEAQ come from the germline V gene (reference sequence). CDR3 length equals 16 residues. This chain's CDR3 is CASSRPPGMPYNEQFF. Written as DNA, the CDR3 is TGTGCCAGCAGCCGCCCTCCCGGGATGCCCTACAATGAGCAGTTCTTC.

The V gene is TRBV27, the J gene TRBJ2-5, with a possible D match to TRBD2 (6 bases). V lost 6 bases and J 5 bases, leaving 22 bases between the germline ends. The V gene's germline CDR1 is MNHEY and CDR2 SMNVEV (reference sequence). The CDR3 is made up of 16 amino acids. CDR3 nucleotide sequence: TGTGCCAGCAGCCCCTCGGGGGACTGGCCAGTGGAGACCCAGTACTTC. As protein: CASSPSGDWPVETQYF.

The chain couples TRBV27 to TRBJ2-1, with 14 bases matching TRBD2. CDR1 MNHEY and CDR2 SMNVEV come from the germline V gene (reference sequence). The CDR3 contains 18 residues. The V segment lost 2 bases and the J segment 2 bases; nucleotides outside the gene matches: 5. CDR3 protein: CASSLLGLAGGTYNEQFF. The CDR3 region has the DNA TGTGCCAGCAGTTTACTCGGACTAGCGGGGGGTACCTACAATGAGCAGTTCTTC.

CDR3 sequence (DNA): TGCGCCAGCAGCCAAGCCTTGGTAGAGGATACGCAGTATTTT. Amino acid sequence: CASSQALVEDTQYF. The genes are TRBV4-1 and TRBJ2-3, with D hard to call. The V gene's germline CDR1 is MGHRA and CDR2 YSYEKL. There are 14 residues in the CDR3. Trimming stripped 1 base from V and 6 bases from J, with 11 bases between.

As regards this clone: Other DNA sequences in this specimen translate into the identical CDR3. The chain joins TRBV28 to TRBJ2-3, with D possibly being TRBD2 (6 bases). Germline V gene lookup returns CDR1 MDHEN and CDR2 SYDVKM. The V gene lost 6 bases and the J gene lost 6 bases, with 7 bases spanning the gap. The CDR3 has 11 residues. DNA for the CDR3: TGTGCCAGCAGGGAGGGGGATACGCAGTATTTT. This translates into CASREGDTQYF.

The CDR3 sequence: CASSLFVGTAGYYGYTF. The CDR3 nucleotides are TGTGCCAGCAGTTTATTCGTAGGAACCGCTGGTTACTATGGCTACACCTTC. This rearrangement joins TRBV28 to TRBJ1-2; unclear D gene. The CDR3 totals 17 residues. Looked up from germline, CDR1 is MDHEN and CDR2 is SYDVKM. Trimming took off 1 base at V and 3 bases at J, with 18 bases between the two ends.

The chain uses TRBV11-1 and TRBJ2-3, with D possibly called TRBD1 or TRBD2 (6 bases each). Trimming took off 4 bases at V and 2 bases at J, with 16 bases between the two ends. This CDR3 is 16 amino acids long. Per the germline V gene, CDR1 is SGHAT and CDR2 is FQDESV (reference sequence). The CDR3, as DNA: TGTGCCAGCAGCTGGGGCGGGACACCGTTCACAGATACGCAGTATTTT. Translating it yields CASSWGGTPFTDTQYF.

The V gene is TRBV13, the J gene TRBJ2-7, with D perhaps TRBD1 (5 bases). CDR1 is PRHDT, CDR2 FYEKMQ, per germline (reference sequence). The CDR3 totals 16 residues. V lost 5 bases to trimming and J lost 1 base, with 18 bases between them. CDR3 residues: CASSGRAGWDSYEQYF. For the CDR3, the DNA is TGTGCCAGCAGCGGCAGGGCCGGGTGGGATTCCTACGAGCAGTACTTC.

To note about this clone: This sample also contains other DNA sequences that code for the same CDR3. V gene TRBV4-1 combines with J gene TRBJ1-5, with a weak D call TRBD1 (5 bases). The CDR3 runs 14 residues. V dropped 1 base and J dropped 4 bases, with 8 bases sitting between them. Germline V gene lookup returns CDR1 MGHRA and CDR2 YSYEKL. The CDR3 nucleotides read TGCGCCAGCAGCCAAGTGACAGATAATCAGCCCCAGCATTTT. Encoded protein: CASSQVTDNQPQHF.

The chain recombines TRBV28 with TRBJ2-2; no firm D call. CDR1 and CDR2 (germline): MDHEN, SYDVKM. The CDR3 length is 15 residues. Trimming pared 1 base from V and 4 bases from J, leaving 10 bases between. This CDR3 reads CASSLLTEVTGELFF. The DNA for the CDR3 is TGTGCCAGCAGTTTATTGACGGAAGTCACCGGGGAGCTGTTTTTT.

V and J are TRBV6-1 and TRBJ2-1; D tentatively fits TRBD1 or TRBD2 (5 bases each). This CDR3 comprises 16 residues. Germline V gives CDR1 MNHNS, CDR2 SASEGT. V gave up 2 bases and J gave up 4 bases, with 15 bases separating them. In DNA, the CDR3 is TGTGCCAGCAGTGAAATAGGCTCGGGGACGTACAATGAGCAGTTCTTC. Translated, it gives CASSEIGSGTYNEQFF.

This rearrangement joins TRBV4-1 to TRBJ2-7; TRBD1 aligns across 9 bases. Unmatched junction bases numbered 8, after V lost 4 bases and J lost 1 base. The germline CDR1 and CDR2 sequences are MGHRA and YSYEKL. The CDR3 extends over 16 amino acids. DNA of the CDR3: TGCGCCAGCAGCCCTCTATGGACAGGGGAGTCCTACGAGCAGTACTTC. Amino acid sequence: CASSPLWTGESYEQYF.

This rearrangement joins TRBV4-1 to TRBJ2-7; D possibly corresponds to TRBD2 (5 bases). Germline lookup yields CDR1 MGHRA and CDR2 YSYEKL. The CDR3 has 16 amino acids. The V end was cut by 2 bases, the J end by 2 bases, with 16 bases between. CDR3 sequence reads: CASSQRTQLPPYEQYF. CDR3 DNA sequence: TGCGCCAGCAGCCAAAGGACTCAACTACCCCCCTACGAGCAGTACTTC.

The chain uses TRBV6-5 and TRBJ1-2; no clear D. Germline assignment: CDR1 MNHEY and CDR2 SVGAGI. Trimming shortened V by 6 bases and J by 4 bases, and 9 bases separated the two germline ends. The CDR3 is made up of 12 amino acids. The DNA for the CDR3 is TGTGCCAGCAGAAGTTCCCCCTATGGCTACACCTTC. Amino acid sequence: CASRSSPYGYTF.

J is TRBJ2-5 and V is TRBV29-1; D is undetermined. Trimming shortened V by 4 bases and J by 4 bases, and 4 bases separated the two germline ends. Germline V lookup: CDR1 SQVTM, CDR2 ANQGSEA. This CDR3 spans 10 amino acids. The CDR3 sequence: CSVVVETQYF. The CDR3 region has the DNA TGCAGCGTTGTAGTAGAGACCCAGTACTTC.

This clone was recorded only once. One end of the junction is discordant with germline, which a read error may explain. V usage is TRBV7-7 and J usage is TRBJ2-2; D unclear. The CDR3 is made up of 15 amino acids. Germline CDR1 is SSHAT and CDR2 is FNYEAQ (reference sequence). The CDR3 bases are TGTGCTAGCAGCCCGGGCCCAAGGGACACCGGGGAGCTGTTTTTT. The encoded protein is CASSPGPRDTGELFF.

The chain carries TRBV7-3 and TRBJ2-1; 7 bases agree with TRBD1. This CDR3 comprises 15 residues. Germline assignment: CDR1 SGHTA and CDR2 FQGTGA. The V and J ends lost 0 bases and 4 bases, in that order; junction bases with no gene match: 3. CDR3 sequence (DNA): TGTGCCAGCAGCTTAACGAAGGGGGCTTACAATGAGCAGTTCTTC. It encodes CASSLTKGAYNEQFF.

The chain joins TRBV5-6 to TRBJ2-5; D is undetermined. V was pared by 7 bases and J by 0 bases, with 13 bases between. The CDR3 runs 14 residues. CDR1 and CDR2 from the germline V gene are SGHDT and YYEEEE. The CDR3 DNA follows: TGTGCCAGCCTTTTGAGACCGTACCAAGAGACCCAGTACTTC. The encoded protein is CASLLRPYQETQYF.

The rearrangement joins TRBV30 to TRBJ2-3; 7 positions agree with TRBD1. The V segment lost 3 bases and the J segment 2 bases; nucleotides outside the gene matches: 14. This CDR3 contains 17 residues. The V gene's germline CDR1 is GTSNPN and CDR2 SVGIG (reference sequence). CDR3: CAWRRPGQAPFTDTQYF. For the CDR3, the DNA is TGTGCCTGGAGGCGCCCTGGACAGGCCCCCTTCACAGATACGCAGTATTTT.